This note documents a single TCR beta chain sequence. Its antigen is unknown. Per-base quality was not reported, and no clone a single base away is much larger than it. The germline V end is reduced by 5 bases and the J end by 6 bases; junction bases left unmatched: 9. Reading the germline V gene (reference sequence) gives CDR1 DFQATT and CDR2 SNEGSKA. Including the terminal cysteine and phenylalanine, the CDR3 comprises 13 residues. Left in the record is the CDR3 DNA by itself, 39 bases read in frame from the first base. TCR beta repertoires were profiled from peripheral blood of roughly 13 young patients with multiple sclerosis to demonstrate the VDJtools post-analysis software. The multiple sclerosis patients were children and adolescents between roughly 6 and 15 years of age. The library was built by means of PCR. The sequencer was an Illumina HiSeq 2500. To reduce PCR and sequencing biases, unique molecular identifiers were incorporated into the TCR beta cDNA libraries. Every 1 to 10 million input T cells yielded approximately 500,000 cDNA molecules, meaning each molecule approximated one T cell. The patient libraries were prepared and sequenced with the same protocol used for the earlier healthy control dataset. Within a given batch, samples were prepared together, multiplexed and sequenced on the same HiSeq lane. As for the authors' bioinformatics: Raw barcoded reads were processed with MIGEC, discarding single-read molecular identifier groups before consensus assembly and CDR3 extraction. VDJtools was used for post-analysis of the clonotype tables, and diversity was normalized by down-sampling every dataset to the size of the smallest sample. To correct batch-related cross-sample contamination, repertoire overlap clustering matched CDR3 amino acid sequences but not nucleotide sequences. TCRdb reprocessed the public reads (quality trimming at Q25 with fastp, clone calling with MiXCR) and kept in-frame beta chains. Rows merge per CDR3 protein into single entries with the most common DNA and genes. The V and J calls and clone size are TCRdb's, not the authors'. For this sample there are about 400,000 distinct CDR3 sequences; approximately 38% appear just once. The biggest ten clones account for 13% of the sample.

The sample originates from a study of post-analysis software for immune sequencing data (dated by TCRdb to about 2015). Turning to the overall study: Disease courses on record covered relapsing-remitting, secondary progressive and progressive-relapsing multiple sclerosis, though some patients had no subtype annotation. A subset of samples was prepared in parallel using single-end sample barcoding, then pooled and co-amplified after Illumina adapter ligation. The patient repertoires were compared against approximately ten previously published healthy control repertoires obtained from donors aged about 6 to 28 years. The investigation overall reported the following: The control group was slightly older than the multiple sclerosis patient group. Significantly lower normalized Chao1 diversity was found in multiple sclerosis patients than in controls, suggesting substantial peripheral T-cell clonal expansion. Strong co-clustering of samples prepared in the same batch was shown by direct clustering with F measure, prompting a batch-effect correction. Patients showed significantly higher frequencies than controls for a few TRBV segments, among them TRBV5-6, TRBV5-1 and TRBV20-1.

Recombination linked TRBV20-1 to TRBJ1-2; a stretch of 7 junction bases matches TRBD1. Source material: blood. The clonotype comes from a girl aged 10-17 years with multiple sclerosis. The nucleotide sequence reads TGCAGTGCTCTTGGACAGGACCGGGATGGCTACACCTTC. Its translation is CSALGQDRDGYTF.